This T cell receptor beta chain stems from a study of cytomegalovirus exposure and HLA in healthy donors. As to this clone: Antigen specificity is unknown.

Trimming took off 5 bases at V and 2 bases at J, with 13 bases between the two ends. This CDR3 region has 14 residues. The germline CDR1 and CDR2 sequences are MNHNS and SASEGT. The PCR was carried out with 60 Vbeta primers and 13 Jbeta primers. Libraries were prepared by immunoSEQ multiplex PCR; TCRdb keeps only in-frame clonotypes and omits some of them. The table lists about 160,000 clones, 82% of them singletons. The study, taken as a whole, reports: Owing to their indistinguishability, certain V segments, notably TRBV6-2 and TRBV6-3, were excluded. An analysis was carried out at a later point. It showed that HLA-associated TCR beta chains were more clonally expanded than equally common non-associated chains. Rates of TCR association differed by HLA locus in a later analysis, with DRB1 highest and HLA-C lowest.

The sequence was obtained from a girl aged 2 to 9 in good health and CMV-seropositive. The rearrangement uses TRBV6-1 and TRBJ2-7, with D tentatively TRBD1 (6 bases). The specimen was PBMCs. CDR3 in DNA: TGTGCCAGCAGTACAGGGTGGGGACCCTACGAGCAGTACTTC. Translation gives CASSTGWGPYEQYF.